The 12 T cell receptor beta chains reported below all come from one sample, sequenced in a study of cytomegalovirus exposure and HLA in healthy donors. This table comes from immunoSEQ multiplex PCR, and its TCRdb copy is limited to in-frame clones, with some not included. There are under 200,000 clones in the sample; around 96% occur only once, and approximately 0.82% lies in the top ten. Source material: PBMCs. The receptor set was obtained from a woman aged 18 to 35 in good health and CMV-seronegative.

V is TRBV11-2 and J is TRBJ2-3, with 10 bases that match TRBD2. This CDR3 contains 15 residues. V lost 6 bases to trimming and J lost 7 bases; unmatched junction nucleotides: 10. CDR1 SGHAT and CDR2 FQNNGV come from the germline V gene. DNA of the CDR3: TGTGCCAGCAGGAGCCTTAGCGGGGGGCCTCATACGCAGTATTTT. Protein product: CASRSLSGGPHTQYF.

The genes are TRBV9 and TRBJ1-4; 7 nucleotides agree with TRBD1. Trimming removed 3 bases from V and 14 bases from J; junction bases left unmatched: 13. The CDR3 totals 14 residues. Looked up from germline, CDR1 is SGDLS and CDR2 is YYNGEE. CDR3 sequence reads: CASSGTGDGVRLFF. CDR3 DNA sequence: TGTGCCAGCAGCGGAACAGGGGACGGGGTTAGGCTGTTTTTT.

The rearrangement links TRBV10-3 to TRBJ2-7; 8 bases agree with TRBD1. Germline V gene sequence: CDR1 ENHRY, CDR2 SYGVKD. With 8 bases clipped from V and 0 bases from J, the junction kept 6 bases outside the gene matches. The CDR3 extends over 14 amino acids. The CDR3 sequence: CAIGTGGSSYEQYF. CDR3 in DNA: TGTGCCATCGGGACAGGCGGAAGCTCCTACGAGCAGTACTTC.

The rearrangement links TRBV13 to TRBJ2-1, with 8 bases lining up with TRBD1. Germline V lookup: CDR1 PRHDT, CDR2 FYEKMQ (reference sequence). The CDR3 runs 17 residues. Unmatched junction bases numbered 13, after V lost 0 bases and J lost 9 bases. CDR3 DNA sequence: TGTGCCAGCAGCTTAGGCGGGGCAGGGGGCTTGTATGGTGAGCAGTTCTTC. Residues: CASSLGGAGGLYGEQFF.

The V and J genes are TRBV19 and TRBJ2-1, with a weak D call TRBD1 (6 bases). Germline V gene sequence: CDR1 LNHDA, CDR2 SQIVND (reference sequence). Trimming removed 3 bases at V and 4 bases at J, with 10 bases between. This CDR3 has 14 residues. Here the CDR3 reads CASSMGAGYNEQFF. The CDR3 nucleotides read TGTGCCAGTAGTATGGGGGCTGGGTACAATGAGCAGTTCTTC.

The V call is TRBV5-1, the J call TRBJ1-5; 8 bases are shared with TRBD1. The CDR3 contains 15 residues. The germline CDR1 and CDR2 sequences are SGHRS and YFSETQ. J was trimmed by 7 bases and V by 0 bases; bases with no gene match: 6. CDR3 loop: CASSLGTGMNQPQHF. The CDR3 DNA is TGCGCCAGCAGCTTGGGGACAGGGATGAACCAGCCCCAGCATTTT.

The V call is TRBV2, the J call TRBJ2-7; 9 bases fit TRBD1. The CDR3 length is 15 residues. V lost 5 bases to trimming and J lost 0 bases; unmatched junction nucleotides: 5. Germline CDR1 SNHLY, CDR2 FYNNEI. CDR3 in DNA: TGTGCCAGCAGTACGGACAGGGGCGACTCCTACGAGCAGTACTTC. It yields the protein CASSTDRGDSYEQYF.

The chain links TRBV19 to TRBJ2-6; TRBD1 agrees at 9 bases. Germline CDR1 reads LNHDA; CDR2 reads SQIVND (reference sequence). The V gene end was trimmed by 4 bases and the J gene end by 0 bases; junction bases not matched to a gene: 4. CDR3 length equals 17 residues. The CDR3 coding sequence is TGTGCCAGTAGTACTACAGGGGGCTACTCTGGGGCCAACGTCCTGACTTTC. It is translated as CASSTTGGYSGANVLTF. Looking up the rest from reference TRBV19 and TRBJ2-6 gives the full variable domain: DGGITQSPKYLFRKEGQNVTLSCEQNLNHDAMYWYRQDPGQGLRLIYYSQIVNDFQKGDIAEGYSVSREKKESFPLTVTSAQKNPTAFYLCASSTTGGYSGANVLTFGAGSRLTVL.

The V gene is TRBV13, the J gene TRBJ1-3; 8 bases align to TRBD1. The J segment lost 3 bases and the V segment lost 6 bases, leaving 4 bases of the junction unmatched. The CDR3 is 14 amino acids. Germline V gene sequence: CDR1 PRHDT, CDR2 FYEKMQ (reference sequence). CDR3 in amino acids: CASRSTGGGNTIYF. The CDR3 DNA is TGTGCCAGCAGATCAACAGGGGGTGGAAACACCATATATTTT.

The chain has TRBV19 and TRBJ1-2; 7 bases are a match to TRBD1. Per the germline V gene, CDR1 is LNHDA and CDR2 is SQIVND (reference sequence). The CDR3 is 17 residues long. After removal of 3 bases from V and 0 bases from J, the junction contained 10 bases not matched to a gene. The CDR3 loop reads CASSIEGAGPTNYGYTF. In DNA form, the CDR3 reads TGTGCCAGTAGTATTGAGGGGGCCGGACCCACTAACTATGGCTACACCTTC.

The CDR3 coding sequence is TGTGCCAGTAGTAACCCGGACAGGGGCAATCAGCCCCAGCATTTT. It codes for CASSNPDRGNQPQHF. The chain links TRBV19 to TRBJ1-5; 8 bases agree with TRBD1. Germline V gene sequence: CDR1 LNHDA, CDR2 SQIVND (reference sequence). CDR3 size: 15 residues. V lost 4 bases to trimming and J lost 2 bases; unmatched junction nucleotides: 4.

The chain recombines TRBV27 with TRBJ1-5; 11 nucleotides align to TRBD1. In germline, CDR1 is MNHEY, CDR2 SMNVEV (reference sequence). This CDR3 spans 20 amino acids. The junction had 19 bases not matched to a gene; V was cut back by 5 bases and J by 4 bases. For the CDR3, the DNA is TGTGCCAGCAGTCCTAAGGTAGGGGACAGGGGGTTGGGGAAAAATCAGCCCCAGCATTTT. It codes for CASSPKVGDRGLGKNQPQHF.